These 29 T cell receptor beta chains were all obtained from the same sample, sequenced in a study of blood T cells in healthy people across ages. With a J-beta primer mix and a sample-barcoded 5' primer, a second PCR ran 7 to 11 cycles. Each CDR3 protein gets one entry after TCRdb re-called the 5' RACE reads with MiXCR. Of more than 1,400,000 distinct CDR3 sequences listed, around two fifths are singletons. The sample consisted of blood. These receptors were obtained from a woman younger than 35 in good health.

This clonotype was seen a few times. The chain couples TRBV6-1 to TRBJ2-7; TRBD1 might be the D (6 bases). The J call may be faulty, since TRBJ2-5 better matches the DNA end. The CDR3 has 14 residues. Looked up from germline, CDR1 is MNHNS and CDR2 is SASEGT. The CDR3 DNA sequence: TGTGCCAGCAGTGAAGCCAGGGGCAAAGAGACCCAGTACTTC. Its protein is CASSEARGKETQYF.

This clonotype occurred a few times. The V call is TRBV6-5, the J call TRBJ2-7; D remains unclear. Germline V gene lookup returns CDR1 MNHEY and CDR2 SVGAGI. V was shortened by 4 bases and J by 0 bases, with 13 bases between the two germline ends. The CDR3 is 15 amino acids. The CDR3 protein is CASSSRPSDSYEQYF. The DNA for the CDR3 is TGTGCCAGCAGTTCCCGACCCTCCGACTCCTACGAGCAGTACTTC.

V and J are TRBV7-2 and TRBJ2-1, with TRBD2 matching over 7 bases. V lost 4 bases and J lost 6; bases outside the gene matches: 9. Germline CDR1 SGHTA, CDR2 FQGNSA. The CDR3 totals 15 residues. Here the CDR3 DNA reads TGTGCCAGCAGCTATACATCGGGAGGAGGCAATGAGCAGTTCTTC. Its translation is CASSYTSGGGNEQFF.

J is TRBJ2-5 and V is TRBV20-1, with TRBD2 matching 7 bases. Trimming took 7 bases from V and 0 from J; bases not matched to a gene: 11. The V gene's germline CDR1 is DFQATT and CDR2 SNEGSKA (reference sequence). This CDR3 is built from 15 residues. CDR3 DNA sequence: TGCAGTGGATTGGGCCTAGCGGCCTACCAAGAGACCCAGTACTTC. This codes for CSGLGLAAYQETQYF.

The chain recombines TRBV11-3 with TRBJ2-1; maybe TRBD2 (6 bases). Trimming left V 0 bases short and J 10 bases short, with 10 bases between. CDR1 and CDR2 from the germline V gene are SGHNT and YENEEA. The CDR3 has 13 residues. CDR3: CASSLDVRGEQFF. The CDR3 nucleotides read TGTGCCAGCAGCTTAGACGTCCGGGGGGAGCAGTTCTTC.

The rearrangement uses TRBV5-4 and TRBJ2-5; weak D call: TRBD2 (6 bases). The V end was cut by 6 bases, the J end by 11 bases, with 20 bases between. This CDR3 contains 13 residues. Germline lookup yields CDR1 SGHNT and CDR2 YYREEE (reference sequence). In nucleotides, the CDR3 is TGTGCCAGCAACTCTCGGGACTTTAATGAGCAGTACTTC. Its translation: CASNSRDFNEQYF.

J is TRBJ2-5 and V is TRBV2; D not resolved. Germline CDR1 reads SNHLY; CDR2 reads FYNNEI. The CDR3 spans 17 residues. The germline V and J ends were trimmed by 4 bases and 11 bases, with 29 bases remaining between them. This chain's CDR3 is CASSVRVLTSSPNEQYF. Written as DNA, the CDR3 is TGTGCCAGCAGTGTAAGGGTCTTAACCTCCAGCCCCAATGAGCAGTACTTC.

This clonotype was observed a few times. The chain combines TRBV6-2 or TRBV6-3 with TRBJ2-7; 7 nucleotides line up with TRBD1. The CDR3 contains 15 residues. Germline values: CDR1 MNHEY, CDR2 SVGEGT. V lost 0 bases, J lost 4 bases, and 6 bases stayed unmatched. The CDR3 region is CASSYSKGGRYEQYF. Here the CDR3 DNA reads TGTGCCAGCAGTTACTCGAAAGGGGGCAGGTACGAGCAGTACTTC.

The gene calls are TRBV18 and TRBJ1-2; weak D call: TRBD1 (5 bases). This CDR3 contains 14 residues. The V gene's germline CDR1 is KGHSH and CDR2 LQKENI. Trimming pared 2 bases from V and 4 bases from J, leaving 11 bases between. The CDR3 loop is CASSPTGTGYGYTF. The CDR3 DNA is TGTGCCAGCTCACCAACTGGGACGGGCTATGGCTACACCTTC.

J is TRBJ2-5 and V is TRBV18, with D unresolved. With 3 bases removed from V and 2 bases from J, the gap between germline ends came to 13 bases. The CDR3 is 15 residues long. CDR1 KGHSH and CDR2 LQKENI come from the germline V gene. In nucleotides, the CDR3 is TGTGCCAGCTCACCTCCCTCGCGGACGCAAGAGACCCAGTACTTC. This encodes CASSPPSRTQETQYF.

About this clonotype: A much larger clone lies one base from this, so it may be a read error. This rearrangement joins TRBV29-1 to TRBJ2-1; possible D gene TRBD1, 6 bases. Trimming shortened V by 6 bases and J by 7 bases, and 22 bases separated the two germline ends. The germline V gene has CDR1 SQVTM and CDR2 ANQGSEA. CDR3 length: 15 residues. The CDR3 DNA follows: TGCAGCGTCCAAGCCCACAGGGTTGGTGGGAATGAGCAGTTCTTC. Translation gives CSVQAHRVGGNEQFF.

About this clonotype itself: The junction does not match germline at one end; this may be a read error. This rearrangement joins TRBV12-3 or TRBV12-4 to TRBJ2-1; 12 bases align to TRBD2. This CDR3 contains 15 residues. The CDR3 DNA reads as TGTGTCAGCAGTTTACTAGCGGGAGGAATGATTGAGCAGTTCTTC. Its protein product is CVSSLLAGGMIEQFF.

This clonotype was seen only once. The genes are TRBV3-1 and TRBJ1-1; D is unresolved. V was pared by 4 bases and J by 7 bases, with 16 bases between. This CDR3 spans 14 amino acids. Per the germline V gene, CDR1 is LGHDT and CDR2 is YNNKEL (reference sequence). The CDR3 is CASSPLSAGYEAFF. The CDR3, as DNA: TGTGCCAGCAGCCCTTTATCGGCAGGCTATGAAGCTTTCTTT.

The V and J genes are TRBV7-9 and TRBJ2-7, with a possible D match to TRBD2 (5 bases). Matching the DNA end better, TRBJ2-4 makes the J call doubtful. This CDR3 spans 14 amino acids. Germline V lookup: CDR1 SEHNR, CDR2 FQNEAQ (reference sequence). CDR3 DNA: TGTGCCAGCAGCTTAGGAGGGCTGGTAAACATTCAGTACTTC. Residues: CASSLGGLVNIQYF.

This rearrangement joins TRBV20-1 to TRBJ1-1; the D gene is possibly TRBD1 (5 bases). In germline, CDR1 is DFQATT, CDR2 SNEGSKA (reference sequence). Between the trimmed V and J ends, which lost 6 bases and 0 bases, there was a span of 20 bases. CDR3 size: 16 residues. CDR3: CSASGLFITLNTEAFF. The DNA for the CDR3 is TGCAGTGCATCGGGACTTTTCATTACTTTGAACACTGAAGCTTTCTTT.

This clonotype was seen a few times. J is TRBJ1-2 and V is TRBV4-1, with 7 bases aligning to TRBD1. CDR1 is MGHRA, CDR2 YSYEKL, per germline. V lost 1 base, J lost 5 bases, and 4 bases stayed unmatched. The CDR3 is made up of 14 amino acids. The CDR3 region is CASSQGGTAYGYTF. CDR3 coding DNA: TGCGCCAGCAGCCAAGGGGGGACAGCTTATGGCTACACCTTC.

The rearrangement joins TRBV20-1 to TRBJ2-7; 8 nucleotides line up with TRBD2. The J segment lost 4 bases and the V segment lost 5 bases, leaving 10 bases of the junction unmatched. CDR3 size: 14 residues. The germline gives CDR1 DFQATT, CDR2 SNEGSKA (reference sequence). The CDR3 region is CSASGGLAIYEQYF. The CDR3 region has the DNA TGCAGTGCTTCGGGGGGGCTAGCAATTTACGAGCAGTACTTC.

The rearrangement links TRBV30 to TRBJ2-3; TRBD2 aligns across 9 bases. This CDR3 has 13 residues. The V and J ends lost 2 bases and 5 bases, in that order; junction bases with no gene match: 2. Germline CDR1 reads GTSNPN; CDR2 reads SVGIG (reference sequence). CDR3 bases: TGTGCCTGGAGTAAACTAGCGGGAGATACGCAGTATTTT. It codes for CAWSKLAGDTQYF.

This clonotype occurred a few times. The genes are TRBV5-1 and TRBJ2-5; D may be TRBD1 or TRBD2 (6 bases each). The J call could be wrong; TRBJ2-7 is a better fit for the DNA end. CDR1 and CDR2 from the germline V gene are SGHRS and YFSETQ. CDR3 length: 14 amino acids. CDR3 protein: CASTSLGGQNEQYF. The CDR3 DNA follows: TGCGCCAGCACCTCCTTGGGGGGCCAGAACGAGCAGTACTTC.

The chain employs TRBV7-2 and TRBJ2-7; a weak D match, TRBD1 (6 bases). V was clipped by 4 bases and J by 0 bases, with 13 bases between them. CDR1 and CDR2 (germline): SGHTA, FQGNSA. The CDR3 runs to 15 residues. For the CDR3, the DNA is TGTGCCAGCAGCTCAGAGACAGGCCGCTCCTACGAGCAGTACTTC. Translated: CASSSETGRSYEQYF.

This clonotype came up a few times. The chain combines TRBV7-2 with TRBJ2-3, with 7 bases that match TRBD2. The CDR3 is 16 residues long. The germline gives CDR1 SGHTA, CDR2 FQGNSA. J lost 2 bases, V lost 2 bases, and 7 bases had no gene match. This chain's CDR3 is CASSLYPRGDTDTQYF. CDR3 nucleotide sequence: TGTGCCAGCAGCTTATATCCCCGGGGGGACACAGATACGCAGTATTTT.

This chain joins TRBV12-3 or TRBV12-4 and TRBJ2-2; a weak D match, TRBD1 (6 bases). The CDR3 covers 15 residues. The germline V and J ends were trimmed by 3 bases and 6 bases, with 14 bases remaining between them. The CDR3 loop is CASSLGRGRAGELFF. The CDR3 region has the DNA TGTGCCAGCAGTTTGGGCAGGGGACGGGCCGGGGAGCTGTTTTTT.

V gene TRBV6-5 combines with J gene TRBJ1-3; possibly TRBD1 for D (6 bases). The CDR3 runs to 16 residues. Germline values: CDR1 MNHEY, CDR2 SVGAGI. V gave up 5 bases and J gave up 0 bases, with 14 bases separating them. The CDR3 here is CASSTGFLTSGNTIYF. CDR3 bases: TGTGCCAGCAGTACAGGGTTTCTGACCTCTGGAAACACCATATATTTT.

This chain uses TRBV24-1 with TRBJ2-5, with D tentatively TRBD1 or TRBD2 (7 bases each). The DNA end lines up better with TRBJ2-7; the J call may be wrong. Germline V CDR1 and CDR2: KGHDR, SFDVKD. This CDR3 comprises 14 residues. The CDR3 loop is CATSGEGALCEQYF. The DNA for the CDR3 is TGTGCCACATCCGGGGAGGGGGCTTTGTGCGAGCAGTACTTC.

This clonotype was seen repeatedly, ten times or more. CDR3 coding DNA: TGCGCCAGCAGCCGAGACACCGGCACAGATACGCAGTATTTT. Protein product: CASSRDTGTDTQYF. The chain has TRBV4-1 and TRBJ2-3; D is undetermined. V was pared by 4 bases and J by 1 base, with 9 bases between. CDR1 and CDR2 (germline): MGHRA, YSYEKL. This CDR3 spans 14 amino acids.

V is TRBV15 and J is TRBJ1-6; D is unclear. CDR1 and CDR2 (germline): LNHNV, YYDKDF (reference sequence). Trimming removed 0 bases from V and 10 bases from J, with 7 bases in between. The CDR3 totals 13 residues. The DNA for the CDR3 is TGTGCCACCAGCAGAGATTTTTGGTCACCCCTCCACTTT. It yields the protein CATSRDFWSPLHF.

This clonotype was recorded at least ten times. The genes are TRBV12-3 or TRBV12-4 and TRBJ2-7; 7 nucleotides agree with TRBD1. The CDR3 extends over 13 amino acids. Losses at the gene ends were 6 bases for V and 3 bases for J; bases not matched to a gene: 5. The CDR3 nucleotides read TGTGCCAGCAGGCTCCGGGACAGCTACGAGCAGTACTTC. It encodes CASRLRDSYEQYF.

A few counts support this clonotype. The rearrangement uses TRBV27 and TRBJ1-3, with D tentatively TRBD1 (6 bases). The V and J ends lost 5 bases and 1 base respectively, with 9 bases between them. CDR1 MNHEY and CDR2 SMNVEV come from the germline V gene (reference sequence). This CDR3 is built from 14 residues. CDR3 sequence (DNA): TGTGCCAGCAGTCCAGGGGTATCTGGAAACACCATATATTTT. Its translation is CASSPGVSGNTIYF.

The CDR3 region has the DNA TGCGCCAGCAGCCGACAGGGAGATGATGGGCAGTTCTTC. This gives the protein CASSRQGDDGQFF. V and J are TRBV4-1 and TRBJ2-1; 7 positions match TRBD1. Germline V gene sequence: CDR1 MGHRA, CDR2 YSYEKL. This CDR3 has 13 amino acids. V lost 4 bases to trimming and J lost 12 bases; unmatched junction nucleotides: 9.